These T cell receptor beta chains were read from a single sample in a study of tumor-infiltrating lymphocytes in localized non-small cell lung cancer. Only in-frame clones appear in the TCRdb table, and some are missing; sequencing was by immunoSEQ multiplex PCR. This sample has around 25,000 clones; around 67% occur once, and the top ten carry over 6%. The specimen sequenced was lung tumor tissue. Source of these receptors: a human donor with non-small cell lung cancer. The CDR3 runs from the conserved cysteine through the conserved F or W. Each record gives: J gene, clone size, V gene, D gene, CDR3 length, CDR3 protein, CDR3 DNA. The D gene is left open where the match is weak. The size of a clone is reported for some rows only, either as once, few or many, or as a class for expanded clones.

>TRBJ1-1|.|TRBV18|.|18
CASSLFEAGTPGGGEAFF
TGTGCCAGCTCACTATTCGAGGCCGGGACCCCTGGAGGTGGAGAAGCTTTCTTT
>TRBJ2-1|.|TRBV6-1|.|12
CASSVRLHEQFF
TGTGCCAGCAGTGTACGACTCCATGAGCAGTTCTTC
>TRBJ1-6|.|TRBV6-1|.|14
CASSAGPYNSPLHF
TGTGCCAGCAGCGCCGGACCTTATAATTCACCCCTCCACTTT
>TRBJ1-2|.|TRBV5-6|TRBD1|14
CASSFGTGNYGYTF
TGTGCCAGCAGCTTTGGGACAGGGAACTATGGCTACACCTTC
>TRBJ2-3|.|TRBV7-8|TRBD1|15
CASSLVVTGGDTQYF
TGTGCCAGCAGCTTAGTCGTGACAGGGGGGGATACGCAGTATTTT
>TRBJ2-7|.|TRBV13|.|13
CASSRTGLYEQYF
TGTGCCAGCAGCCGGACCGGACTCTACGAGCAGTACTTC
>TRBJ2-7|.|TRBV4-1|TRBD1|15
CASSQYRGSSYEQYF
TGCGCCAGCAGCCAGTACAGGGGGAGCTCCTACGAGCAGTACTTC
>TRBJ2-7|.|TRBV6-5|.|14
CASSDRGNPYEQYF
TGTGCCAGCAGCGATAGGGGGAACCCCTACGAGCAGTACTTC
>TRBJ1-6|.|TRBV14|.|18
CASSQEGWGSSYNSPLHF
TGTGCCAGCAGCCAAGAGGGATGGGGTAGCTCCTATAATTCACCCCTCCACTTT
>TRBJ1-2|.|TRBV5-4|.|15
CASSLLAGGTYGYTF
TGTGCCAGCAGCCTACTGGCGGGGGGGACCTATGGCTACACCTTC
>TRBJ1-1|.|TRBV7-9|.|13
CASSPAGGSEAFF
TGTGCCAGCAGCCCCGCGGGCGGCTCTGAAGCTTTCTTT
>TRBJ2-1|.|TRBV14|TRBD1|14
CASSRDRAVNEQFF
TGTGCCAGCAGCCGGGACAGGGCCGTCAATGAGCAGTTCTTC
>TRBJ2-7|.|TRBV5-4|.|15
CASSLGSPSSYEQYF
TGTGCCAGCAGCTTAGGCAGCCCGAGCTCCTACGAGCAGTACTTC
>TRBJ1-1|.|TRBV6-1|.|13
CASITRGIYAAFF
TGTGCCAGCATCACAAGGGGGATATACGCAGCTTTCTTT
>TRBJ2-5|.|TRBV4-1|.|15
CASSRPGQPQETQYF
TGCGCCAGCAGCCGACCGGGACAACCCCAAGAGACCCAGTACTTC
>TRBJ2-5|.|TRBV11-3|TRBD1|13
CASSRDREETQYF
TGTGCCAGCAGTCGGGACAGAGAAGAGACCCAGTACTTC
>TRBJ2-7|.|TRBV14|.|16
CASSQDGLATIYEQYF
TGTGCCAGCAGCCAAGATGGTCTTGCCACCATCTACGAGCAGTACTTC
>TRBJ2-7|.|TRBV2|TRBD1|14
CASKGAGGFGEQYF
TGTGCCAGCAAGGGGGCTGGTGGGTTTGGCGAGCAGTACTTC
>TRBJ1-4|.|TRBV5-6|.|12
CASTDRGEKLFF
TGTGCCAGCACCGATAGGGGTGAAAAACTGTTTTTT
>TRBJ2-3|.|TRBV5-1|.|14
CASSSQRATDTQYF
TGCGCCAGCAGCTCGCAGCGGGCCACAGATACGCAGTATTTT
>TRBJ2-3|once|TRBV6-6|.|13
CASSFLETDTQYF
TGTGCCAGCAGTTTTCTAGAGACAGATACGCAGTATTTT
>TRBJ1-5|.|TRBV5-1|.|16
CASSIGPTGSNQPQHF
TGCGCCAGCTCGATCGGCCCTACTGGAAGCAATCAGCCCCAGCATTTT
>TRBJ2-1|.|TRBV5-1|.|14
CASRVAVAGNEQFF
TGCGCCAGTCGGGTGGCAGTCGCGGGCAATGAGCAGTTCTTC
>TRBJ1-1|.|TRBV2|TRBD1|13
CASSHRGLIEAFF
TGTGCCAGCAGTCACAGGGGGTTGATTGAAGCTTTCTTT
>TRBJ1-1|.|TRBV5-1|.|14
CASSLAGGDTEAFF
TGCGCCAGCAGCTTGGCGGGGGGCGACACTGAAGCTTTCTTT
>TRBJ2-7|medium-sized|TRBV5-1|TRBD2|15
CASSLVASGDGEQYF
TGCGCCAGCAGCTTGGTGGCTAGCGGGGATGGCGAGCAGTACTTC
>TRBJ2-5|.|TRBV7-2|.|14
CASSLSTGQETQYF
TGTGCCAGCAGCTTATCAACGGGGCAAGAGACCCAGTACTTC
>TRBJ2-7|.|TRBV5-1|.|14
CASSLVGGVDEQYF
TGCGCCAGCAGCTTGGTAGGAGGTGTAGACGAGCAGTACTTC
>TRBJ2-5|.|TRBV18|TRBD2|14
CASSPGTSGLTQYF
TGTGCCAGCTCACCCGGGACTAGCGGGCTAACCCAGTACTTC
>TRBJ2-5|.|TRBV5-4|TRBD2|19
CASSRGEALGGGAGETQYF
TGTGCCAGCAGCCGGGGGGAGGCCCTAGGCGGGGGGGCCGGGGAGACCCAGTACTTC
>TRBJ2-7|.|TRBV18|TRBD2|12
CASSPSGSEQYF
TGTGCCAGCTCACCAAGCGGGAGCGAGCAGTACTTC
>TRBJ1-2|.|TRBV11-2|.|14
CASSLVSASYGYTF
TGTGCCAGCAGCTTAGTCTCGGCTAGCTATGGCTACACCTTC
>TRBJ2-7|.|TRBV7-8|TRBD1|16
CASSLGGGQGAYEQYF
TGTGCCAGCAGCTTAGGAGGGGGACAGGGGGCCTACGAGCAGTACTTC
>TRBJ2-1|medium-sized|TRBV4-1|.|15
CASSQDRASYNEQFF
TGCGCCAGCAGCCAAGACAGGGCCTCCTACAATGAGCAGTTCTTC
>TRBJ1-1|.|TRBV7-2|.|13
CASKLHPNTEAFF
TGTGCCAGCAAGCTCCACCCGAACACTGAAGCTTTCTTT
>TRBJ1-6|.|TRBV5-1|.|14
CASSLDAANSPLHF
TGCGCCAGCAGCTTGGATGCAGCTAATTCACCCCTCCACTTT
>TRBJ2-2|.|TRBV5-6|TRBD1|16
CASSLLGTGLTGELFF
TGTGCCAGCAGCTTGCTAGGGACAGGGTTAACCGGGGAGCTGTTTTTT
>TRBJ2-1|few|TRBV4-3|TRBD2|17
CASSQDGLAGGFNEQFF
TGCGCCAGCAGCCAAGATGGCCTAGCGGGGGGTTTTAATGAGCAGTTCTTC
>TRBJ2-7|.|TRBV4-1|.|14
CASSQGSSPGEQYF
TGCGCCAGCAGCCAAGGTAGTTCACCGGGGGAGCAGTACTTC
>TRBJ1-1|.|TRBV7-2|.|16
CASSPGTALSSGEAFF
TGTGCCAGCAGCCCCGGCACAGCCCTAAGTTCGGGTGAAGCTTTCTTT
>TRBJ1-6|.|TRBV5-4|.|15
CASSLGMDRSSPLHF
TGTGCCAGCAGCTTGGGGATGGATAGAAGTTCACCCCTCCACTTT
>TRBJ1-5|once|TRBV19|.|14
CASTGTTGGRPQHF
TGTGCCAGTACGGGAACGACTGGGGGTCGGCCCCAGCATTTT
>TRBJ1-2|.|TRBV6-6|.|14
CASTTLQGRWGYTF
TGTGCCAGCACTACCTTACAGGGCCGATGGGGCTACACCTTC
>TRBJ2-7|.|TRBV7-6|.|12
CASSLGGHEQYF
TGTGCCAGCAGCTTAGGCGGGCACGAGCAGTACTTC
>TRBJ1-2|.|TRBV6-4|TRBD1|14
CASSERQGMSGYTF
TGTGCCAGCAGTGAAAGACAGGGCATGAGTGGCTACACCTTC
>TRBJ1-1|.|TRBV5-1|.|14
CASSWRSGEGEAFF
TGCGCCAGCAGCTGGAGGTCGGGGGAGGGTGAAGCTTTCTTT
>TRBJ1-5|.|TRBV30|.|14
CAWSGTARNQPQHF
TGTGCCTGGAGTGGGACAGCACGCAATCAGCCCCAGCATTTT
>TRBJ1-3|.|TRBV7-6|.|17
CASSLGAWGDSGNTIYF
TGTGCCAGCAGCTTAGGCGCTTGGGGAGACTCTGGAAACACCATATATTTT
>TRBJ2-3|few|TRBV5-6|TRBD1|14
CASSQQGSTDTQYF
TGTGCCAGCAGCCAACAGGGGAGCACAGATACGCAGTATTTT
>TRBJ2-5|few|TRBV15|.|13
CATSRDREETQYF
TGTGCCACCAGCAGAGATCGGGAAGAGACCCAGTACTTC
>TRBJ2-7|.|TRBV6-1|.|14
CASIEGGIKDEQYF
TGTGCCAGCATAGAGGGGGGAATCAAGGACGAGCAGTACTTC
>TRBJ1-5|.|TRBV2|.|15
CASSENRVANHPQHF
TGTGCCAGCAGTGAAAACAGGGTGGCCAATCATCCCCAGCATTTT
>TRBJ1-1|.|TRBV2|.|12
CASSTPDREAFF
TGTGCCAGCAGTACCCCTGACAGGGAAGCTTTCTTT
>TRBJ1-2|once|TRBV21-1|.|10
CASFVVGYTF
TGTGCCAGTTTTGTGGTTGGCTACACCTTC
>TRBJ2-6|few|TRBV28|.|16
CASNQGGDSGANVLTF
TGTGCCAGCAACCAGGGTGGCGACTCTGGGGCCAACGTCCTGACTTTC